These 31 T cell receptor beta chains were all obtained from the same sample, sequenced in a study of cytomegalovirus exposure and HLA in healthy donors (dated by TCRdb to the late 2010s). Receptors were amplified or captured by the immunoSEQ multiplex PCR assay. The multiplex PCR relied on a mix of 60 forward primers for TCR Vbeta segments and 13 reverse primers for TCR Jbeta segments. TCRdb carries this immuneACCESS record with in-frame sequences only. Its versions omit some clonotypes, under half of them owing to an unresolved V gene in the studies checked, with the rest unexplained. This sample comprises some 170,000 clones, 80% to 90% of them detected only once. The top ten clonotypes cover 9.5% to 12% of the sample. Sequencing was carried out using PBMCs. The receptors come from a man aged 45-65 years in good health and CMV-seropositive.

This chain links TRBV6-1 with TRBJ1-3; weak D call: TRBD1 (6 bases). V was trimmed by 6 bases and J by 0 bases, leaving 30 bases between them. The germline CDR1 and CDR2 sequences are MNHNS and SASEGT. The CDR3 loop spans 21 amino acids. The CDR3 protein is CASRENTGNLYPRLSGNTIYF. The CDR3 nucleotides read TGTGCCAGCAGGGAAAATACAGGGAATTTATATCCAAGACTCTCTGGAAACACCATATATTTT.

The chain carries TRBV19 and TRBJ1-2, with D perhaps TRBD1 (6 bases). This CDR3 contains 18 residues. With 5 bases removed from V and 6 bases from J, the gap between germline ends came to 28 bases. CDR1 LNHDA and CDR2 SQIVND come from the germline V gene (reference sequence). CDR3 protein: CASSSPRGAYREGDGYTF. Here the CDR3 DNA reads TGTGCCAGTAGTTCGCCGCGGGGGGCTTACAGGGAGGGCGATGGCTACACCTTC.

This clone was observed once. The chain links TRBV2 to TRBJ1-4, with D tentatively TRBD1 (5 bases). Germline V CDR1 and CDR2: SNHLY, FYNNEI. V shed 6 bases and J shed 5 bases, with 16 bases lying between them. CDR3 size: 15 residues. The CDR3 coding sequence is TGTGCCAGCAGAACTATTCCGGGACTGAATGAAAAACTGTTTTTT. It specifies CASRTIPGLNEKLFF.

The J gene is TRBJ2-1, the V gene TRBV19; 9 bases match TRBD2. The CDR3 is 17 amino acids. After removal of 5 bases from V and 4 bases from J, the junction contained 12 bases not matched to a gene. Germline V gene lookup returns CDR1 LNHDA and CDR2 SQIVND (reference sequence). The CDR3 loop is CASSLPGVAGGYNEQFF. The CDR3 nucleotides read TGTGCCAGTAGTCTCCCCGGGGTGGCGGGAGGGTACAATGAGCAGTTCTTC.

V and J are TRBV7-9 and TRBJ1-1; D is unresolved. The CDR3 is 15 amino acids. CDR1 and CDR2 from the germline V gene are SEHNR and FQNEAQ (reference sequence). V gave up 3 bases and J gave up 3 bases, with 14 bases separating them. CDR3 protein: CASSFSVLEDTEAFF. In DNA, the CDR3 is TGTGCCAGCAGCTTTTCAGTACTCGAGGACACTGAAGCTTTCTTT.

The V gene is TRBV2, the J gene TRBJ2-7; D is uncertain. The germline V and J ends were trimmed by 3 bases and 2 bases, with 11 bases remaining between them. There are 14 residues in the CDR3. CDR1 and CDR2 from the germline V gene are SNHLY and FYNNEI. The CDR3 nucleotides read TGTGCCAGCAGTGATTCCGGGTGGGCCTACGAGCAGTACTTC. As protein: CASSDSGWAYEQYF.

The gene calls are TRBV28 and TRBJ1-3, with D possibly TRBD1 on 5 matching bases. The CDR3 covers 16 residues. Per the germline V gene, CDR1 is MDHEN and CDR2 is SYDVKM. Deletions cut 3 bases from V and 0 bases from J, with 12 bases between. DNA of the CDR3: TGTGCCAGCAGTTTCGACAGCTCCAGCTCTGGAAACACCATATATTTT. Its translation is CASSFDSSSSGNTIYF.

This sequence joins TRBV9 and TRBJ2-3, with 7 bases lining up with TRBD2. The germline CDR1 and CDR2 sequences are SGDLS and YYNGEE. With 4 bases clipped from V and 6 bases from J, the junction kept 11 bases outside the gene matches. The CDR3 runs to 15 residues. The CDR3 coding sequence is TGTGCCAGCAGCCCCCGTTTAAGCGGGGCGGATACGCAGTATTTT. It translates to CASSPRLSGADTQYF.

This chain uses TRBV2 with TRBJ2-7; D remains unclear. CDR1 SNHLY and CDR2 FYNNEI come from the germline V gene. This CDR3 region has 14 residues. The V and J ends lost 2 bases and 2 bases respectively, with 10 bases between them. The CDR3 bases are TGTGCCAGCAGTGAATCGAGCTTCCCCTACGAGCAGTACTTC. It encodes CASSESSFPYEQYF.

The chain uses TRBV19 and TRBJ1-1, with TRBD1 matching over 9 bases. CDR1 and CDR2 from the germline V gene are LNHDA and SQIVND (reference sequence). This CDR3 is built from 16 residues. V was clipped by 4 bases and J by 2 bases; unmatched bases: 8. CDR3 bases: TGTGCCAGTAGTACGAGAACAGGGGGCCAAAACACTGAAGCTTTCTTT. Protein sequence: CASSTRTGGQNTEAFF. Together with reference TRBV19 and TRBJ1-1, the CDR3 gives the full variable domain: DGGITQSPKYLFRKEGQNVTLSCEQNLNHDAMYWYRQDPGQGLRLIYYSQIVNDFQKGDIAEGYSVSREKKESFPLTVTSAQKNPTAFYLCASSTRTGGQNTEAFFGQGTRLTVV.

V is TRBV30 and J is TRBJ1-4; 7 nucleotides align to TRBD1. Germline-derived CDR1 and CDR2 are GTSNPN and SVGIG (reference sequence). V shed 4 bases and J 5 bases; nucleotides not matched to a gene: 7. This CDR3 region has 14 residues. CDR3 protein: CAWTKQGMNEKLFF. The CDR3 bases are TGTGCCTGGACCAAACAGGGGATGAATGAAAAACTGTTTTTT.

The gene calls are TRBV5-6 and TRBJ2-1, with TRBD1 identical over 11 bases. J lost 2 bases, V lost 4 bases, and 5 bases had no gene match. Looked up from germline, CDR1 is SGHDT and CDR2 is YYEEEE. There are 16 residues in the CDR3. The CDR3 region is CASSQGTGGPYNEQFF. In nucleotides, the CDR3 is TGTGCCAGCAGCCAAGGGACAGGGGGACCCTACAATGAGCAGTTCTTC.

The chain joins TRBV5-1 to TRBJ2-7, with D perhaps TRBD1 (5 bases). Trimming left V 3 bases short and J 0 bases short, with 10 bases between. CDR3 length equals 14 residues. The germline V gene has CDR1 SGHRS and CDR2 YFSETQ. CDR3 nucleotides: TGCGCCAGCAGCTGGGGCGTCAGCTCCTACGAGCAGTACTTC. Translated: CASSWGVSSYEQYF.

The rearrangement uses TRBV28 and TRBJ2-2; 11 bases line up with TRBD2. The CDR3 length is 15 residues. J was trimmed by 4 bases and V by 6 bases; bases with no gene match: 4. Germline V CDR1 and CDR2: MDHEN, SYDVKM. CDR3 amino acids: CASSSSGGITGELFF. The CDR3 bases are TGTGCCAGCAGCTCTAGCGGGGGGATCACCGGGGAGCTGTTTTTT.

The chain is built from TRBV7-2 and TRBJ1-4; D gene ambiguous. The V gene lost 0 bases and the J gene lost 10 bases, with 15 bases spanning the gap. CDR3 length equals 15 residues. Germline V gene lookup returns CDR1 SGHTA and CDR2 FQGNSA. The CDR3 loop is CASSLAETYNGKLFF. The CDR3 DNA follows: TGTGCCAGCAGCTTAGCGGAGACCTACAACGGAAAACTGTTTTTT.

The rearrangement links TRBV7-2 to TRBJ2-5, with D possibly TRBD2 on 6 matching bases. The DNA end favors TRBJ2-7, so the J call may be wrong. Looked up from germline, CDR1 is SGHTA and CDR2 is FQGNSA. The CDR3 totals 15 residues. CDR3 loop: CASSLETSWGDEQYF. CDR3 in DNA: TGTGCCAGCAGCTTAGAAACTAGCTGGGGGGACGAGCAGTACTTC.

The J gene is TRBJ2-5, the V gene TRBV28; TRBD2 matches at 10 bases. CDR3 size: 15 residues. Germline loops: CDR1 MDHEN, CDR2 SYDVKM. The trim removed 6 bases at V and 1 base at J, leaving 5 bases unmatched. CDR3 nucleotide sequence: TGTGCCAGCAGCCATGGACTAGCGGTCCAAGAGACCCAGTACTTC. Translating gives CASSHGLAVQETQYF.

The chain employs TRBV28 and TRBJ2-1; 12 bases align to TRBD2. V was clipped by 5 bases and J by 10 bases; unmatched bases: 9. The CDR3 is 15 amino acids. Germline CDR1 is MDHEN and CDR2 is SYDVKM. CDR3 sequence: CASSSLAGGPEEQFF. The CDR3 DNA is TGTGCCAGCAGTAGCCTAGCGGGGGGGCCTGAGGAGCAGTTCTTC.

J is TRBJ1-1 and V is TRBV28; D perhaps matches TRBD1 (6 bases). Germline V gives CDR1 MDHEN, CDR2 SYDVKM. The V and J ends lost 5 bases and 0 bases respectively, with 16 bases between them. This CDR3 region has 16 residues. The CDR3 nucleotides read TGTGCCAGCAGTCGGAACAGGGTTAAAGTGAACACTGAAGCTTTCTTT. Protein sequence: CASSRNRVKVNTEAFF.

The chain joins TRBV10-3 to TRBJ1-1, with TRBD1 matching 7 bases. Looked up from germline, CDR1 is ENHRY and CDR2 is SYGVKD. V lost 4 bases and J lost 4; bases outside the gene matches: 0. CDR3 length: 12 amino acids. CDR3 in amino acids: CAISAGGTEAFF. The CDR3 nucleotides read TGTGCCATCAGTGCAGGGGGCACTGAAGCTTTCTTT.

This clone showed up just a few times. The V gene is TRBV5-1, the J gene TRBJ1-3; 7 bases line up with TRBD1. Germline V gene data show CDR1 as SGHRS and CDR2 as YFSETQ. The length of the CDR3 is 18 residues. V lost 0 bases and J lost 0; bases outside the gene matches: 9. CDR3 loop: CASSLDLQGSLSGNTIYF. CDR3 coding DNA: TGCGCCAGCAGCTTGGATCTACAGGGGAGCCTCTCTGGAAACACCATATATTTT.

The chain couples TRBV6-5 to TRBJ2-1, with D perhaps matching TRBD2 (5 bases). This CDR3 has 13 residues. V gave up 6 bases and J gave up 2 bases, with 8 bases separating them. Germline-derived CDR1 and CDR2 are MNHEY and SVGAGI. The CDR3 DNA reads TGTGCCAGCAGCCGGGGAACCTACAATGAGCAGTTCTTC. It encodes CASSRGTYNEQFF.

This clone has more than one count but fewer than ten. V and J are TRBV7-9 and TRBJ2-7; possible D gene TRBD1, 6 bases. The germline V gene encodes CDR1 SEHNR and CDR2 FQNEAQ (reference sequence). The length of the CDR3 is 14 residues. V was shortened by 5 bases and J by 0 bases, with 11 bases between the two germline ends. In DNA, the CDR3 is TGTGCCAGCAGCCCCCAGGGGTACTCCTACGAGCAGTACTTC. Encoded protein: CASSPQGYSYEQYF. Full variable domain (outside the CDR3, taken from reference TRBV7-9 and TRBJ2-7): DTGVSQNPRHKITKRGQNVTFRCDPISEHNRLYWYRQTLGQGPEFLTYFQNEAQLEKSRLLSDRFSAERPKGSFSTLEIQRTEQGDSAMYLCASSPQGYSYEQYFGPGTRLTVT.

The gene calls are TRBV4-2 and TRBJ2-3; weak D call: TRBD1 (5 bases). V lost 0 bases and J 6 bases, leaving 10 bases between the germline ends. The CDR3 has 14 residues. Per the germline V gene, CDR1 is LGHNA and CDR2 is YNFKEQ. In nucleotides, the CDR3 is TGTGCCAGCAGCCAAGATCCCAGGGTGGATACGCAGTATTTT. Translating it yields CASSQDPRVDTQYF.

The J gene is TRBJ2-3, the V gene TRBV30, with TRBD2 matching 7 bases. The trim removed 2 bases at V and 4 bases at J, leaving 9 bases unmatched. This CDR3 comprises 15 residues. The germline V gene has CDR1 GTSNPN and CDR2 SVGIG (reference sequence). The CDR3 nucleotides read TGTGCCTGGAGTCCCGCGGGCGGGAGCCCAGATACGCAGTATTTT. Translated, it gives CAWSPAGGSPDTQYF.

CDR3 in DNA: TGTGCCAGCAGCTTCGCCCGGACAGGGGAGGCTAACTATGGCTACACCTTC. Residues: CASSFARTGEANYGYTF. J is TRBJ1-2 and V is TRBV11-1; TRBD1 matches at 9 bases. Germline CDR1 and CDR2: SGHAT and FQDESV (reference sequence). This CDR3 has 17 amino acids. Trimming removed 3 bases from V and 0 bases from J; junction bases left unmatched: 8.

The table lists this clone with a count of one. The rearrangement links TRBV5-5 to TRBJ1-6, with 7 bases lining up with TRBD1. The V and J ends lost 1 base and 8 bases, in that order; junction bases with no gene match: 15. This CDR3 region has 18 residues. Per germline, CDR1 SGHKS and CDR2 YYEKEE (reference sequence). CDR3 DNA sequence: TGTGCCAGCAGCTTGCCAGACTTCAACAGGGGATGGGATTCACCCCTCCACTTT. This gives the protein CASSLPDFNRGWDSPLHF.

The chain combines TRBV5-8 with TRBJ2-3, with TRBD2 matching 9 bases. This CDR3 region has 15 residues. Per the germline V gene, CDR1 is SGHTS and CDR2 is YDEGEE. V was pared by 1 base and J by 10 bases, with 10 bases of the junction left unmatched. The CDR3 sequence is CASSLWASGVSAQYF. The CDR3 DNA sequence: TGTGCCAGCAGCTTGTGGGCTAGCGGGGTCAGCGCGCAGTATTTT.

The chain joins TRBV30 to TRBJ2-5; D is perhaps TRBD2 (6 bases). The J call may be wrong; the DNA end is better matched by TRBJ2-7. The length of the CDR3 is 17 residues. CDR1 and CDR2 from the germline V gene are GTSNPN and SVGIG (reference sequence). CDR3: CAWSDAPGPGVEAEQYF. CDR3 in DNA: TGTGCCTGGAGTGACGCACCGGGACCGGGGGTGGAGGCCGAGCAGTACTTC.

There are a few counts of this clone. This chain uses TRBV19 with TRBJ2-7; 11 bases are shared with TRBD2. CDR3 length: 16 amino acids. From germline, CDR1 is LNHDA and CDR2 SQIVND (reference sequence). V dropped 1 base and J dropped 2; count of bases not matched to a gene: 4. CDR3 protein: CASSIGLAGSAYEQYF. Written as DNA, the CDR3 is TGTGCCAGTAGTATAGGACTAGCGGGATCCGCCTACGAGCAGTACTTC.

The chain combines TRBV6-4 with TRBJ1-2, with 8 positions matching TRBD1. The length of the CDR3 is 13 residues. Germline CDR1 and CDR2: MRHNA and SNTAGT. The ends lost 6 bases at V and 7 bases at J; junction bases unmatched: 7. The CDR3, as DNA: TGTGCCAGCAGCGGGGACAGGAGGGGTGGCTACACCTTC. Encoded protein: CASSGDRRGGYTF.